A selection of T cell receptor beta chains follows, all from one sample in a study of cytomegalovirus exposure and HLA in healthy donors. Some clones are missing from TCRdb's copy, which holds only in-frame ones; the method was immunoSEQ multiplex PCR. In the table there are around 37,000 clones, roughly 80% of which are singletons. The specimen was PBMCs. These TCRs come from a middle-aged man in good health and CMV-seronegative. Both conserved end residues are part of each CDR3. Only some rows state a clone size, as once, few, many or a class for expanded clones.

CDR3: CASRGGTGSYNEQFF
size: .
V: TRBV18

CDR3: CASSGLAGGETQYF
size: .
V: TRBV19

CDR3: CASSSRELARKQFF
size: .
V: TRBV7-2

CDR3: CASSSRQGNQPQHF
size: .
V: TRBV27

CDR3: CASSRPGGPVGYTF
size: .
V: TRBV6-5

CDR3: CASRSAGAAAVYGYTF
size: .
V: TRBV19

CDR3: CASSSEQGTQYF
size: .
V: TRBV4-3

CDR3: CASSLEYSPWTEAFF
size: .
V: TRBV5-4

CDR3: CASSFDPAGRNEQYF
size: .
V: TRBV5-6

CDR3: CASSRSRGTLNTGELFF
size: .
V: TRBV5-1

CDR3: CASSLSGGEENEQFF
size: .
V: TRBV7-9

CDR3: CANTYETEAFF
size: .
V: TRBV2

CDR3: CATSSRDRLNTEAFF
size: .
V: TRBV15

CDR3: CASSLGQTPLHF
size: once
V: TRBV11-2

CDR3: CASSEQNGYTF
size: .
V: TRBV2

CDR3: CATSSSSVAGVYQETQYF
size: once
V: TRBV15

CDR3: CASSLRDLKLSYNEQFF
size: .
V: TRBV28

CDR3: CASRYRGVNYGYTF
size: .
V: TRBV28

CDR3: CASSPAVNTEAFF
size: .
V: TRBV18

CDR3: CSARDLGTQYF
size: .
V: TRBV20-1

CDR3: CASRQGAGNEQFF
size: .
V: TRBV5-8

CDR3: CASSIVGESREQFF
size: .
V: TRBV19

CDR3: CASSLVGGETQYF
size: .
V: TRBV13

CDR3: CASSLPDSSYEQYF
size: .
V: TRBV6-6

CDR3: CASSQRGGEGTGELFF
size: .
V: TRBV7-9

CDR3: CASSRPGLARNTGELFF
size: .
V: TRBV14

CDR3: CSVTPGITGGTQYF
size: .
V: TRBV29-1

CDR3: CASRLSTGGSYEQYF
size: .
V: TRBV28

CDR3: CASSLVLGRGTYEQYF
size: .
V: TRBV28

CDR3: CATTPKHSRDEQFF
size: .
V: TRBV25-1

CDR3: CASNARQAYEQYF
size: .
V: TRBV7-8

CDR3: CSSSGDKNTEAFF
size: few
V: TRBV7-9

CDR3: CAWNPPRTGPYYGYTF
size: .
V: TRBV30

CDR3: CASRNAGQGYTGELFF
size: few
V: TRBV5-4

CDR3: CASSPTGGASDTQYF
size: .
V: TRBV4-2

CDR3: CASSLGARGLTEQFF
size: .
V: TRBV11-2

CDR3: CASAAGEAYEQYF
size: once
V: TRBV7-6

CDR3: CASSQVGRGGGYTF
size: .
V: TRBV4-1

CDR3: CASSPEQGFGGNQPQHF
size: .
V: TRBV18

CDR3: CASSFYSGRDTGELFF
size: .
V: TRBV7-6

CDR3: CASSPGTGLKF
size: .
V: TRBV11-1

CDR3: CATRGLAGNYEQYF
size: .
V: TRBV19

CDR3: CASSVAEVAGFTDTQYF
size: few
V: TRBV9

CDR3: CASSPTGGYQPQHF
size: .
V: TRBV27

CDR3: CASSEAYGTGYSPLHF
size: .
V: TRBV6-1

CDR3: CASRWGQGTEAFF
size: .
V: TRBV7-9

CDR3: CAISEGDYSNQPQHF
size: .
V: TRBV10-3